The clone carrying this T cell receptor (beta chain) was observed at least ten times. Its matching antigen is unknown. These data belong to a study of T-cell memory formation after mild COVID-19. Across the whole study: Largely donor-specific TCR clusters were found. Findings and caveats of the study: Later expanders leaned toward CD4+, whereas clones contracting from day 15 to 85 were balanced CD4/CD8.

CDR1 is SGHRS, CDR2 YFSETQ, per germline. Between the trimmed V and J ends, which lost 7 bases and 1 base, there was a span of 13 bases. This CDR3 comprises 14 residues. In TCRdb, the 5' RACE reads were re-called with MiXCR into one record per CDR3 protein. The sample holds about 200,000 distinct CDR3 sequences, 9.5% seen once. The sample consisted of PBMCs or a T cell subset sorted from them (not recorded which). This clonotype originated in a man younger than 30 who had mild COVID-19 (a few samples of this study predate the infection). Cell type and time point are not known. The chain employs TRBV5-1 and TRBJ2-3, with D perhaps matching TRBD1 or TRBD2 (6 bases each). CDR3 amino acids: CASEGGQGTDTQYF. The DNA of the CDR3 is TGCGCCAGCGAGGGGGGCCAAGGCACAGATACGCAGTATTTT.